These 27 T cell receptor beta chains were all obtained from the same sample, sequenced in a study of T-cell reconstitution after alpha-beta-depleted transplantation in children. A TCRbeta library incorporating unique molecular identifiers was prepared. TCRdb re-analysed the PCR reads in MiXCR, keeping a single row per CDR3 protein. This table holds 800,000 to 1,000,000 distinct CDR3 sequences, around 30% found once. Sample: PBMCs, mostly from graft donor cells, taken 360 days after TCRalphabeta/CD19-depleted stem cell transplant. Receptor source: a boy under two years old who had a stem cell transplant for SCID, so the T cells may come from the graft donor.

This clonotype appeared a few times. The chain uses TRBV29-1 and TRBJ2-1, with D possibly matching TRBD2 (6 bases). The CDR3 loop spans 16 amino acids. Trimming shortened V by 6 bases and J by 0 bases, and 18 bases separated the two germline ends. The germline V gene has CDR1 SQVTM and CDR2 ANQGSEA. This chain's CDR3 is CSVGALAGSSYNEQFF. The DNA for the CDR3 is TGCAGCGTCGGAGCACTGGCGGGGAGCTCCTACAATGAGCAGTTCTTC.

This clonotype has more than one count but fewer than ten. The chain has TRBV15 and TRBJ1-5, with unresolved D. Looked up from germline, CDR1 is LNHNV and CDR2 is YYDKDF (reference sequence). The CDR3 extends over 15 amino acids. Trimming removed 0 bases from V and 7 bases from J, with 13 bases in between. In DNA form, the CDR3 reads TGTGCCACCAGCAGAGATCCAACGGGAGGGCAGCCCCAGCATTTT. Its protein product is CATSRDPTGGQPQHF.

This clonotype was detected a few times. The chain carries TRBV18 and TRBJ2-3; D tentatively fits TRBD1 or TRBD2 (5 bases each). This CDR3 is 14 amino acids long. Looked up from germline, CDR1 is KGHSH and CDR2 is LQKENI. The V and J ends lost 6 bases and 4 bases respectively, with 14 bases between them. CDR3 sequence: CASSPGTSPDTQYF. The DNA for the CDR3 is TGTGCCAGCTCTCCCGGGACGTCGCCAGATACGCAGTATTTT.

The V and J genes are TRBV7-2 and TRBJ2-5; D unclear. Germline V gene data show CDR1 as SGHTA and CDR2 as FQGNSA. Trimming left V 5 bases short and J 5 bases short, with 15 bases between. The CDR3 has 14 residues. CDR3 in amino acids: CASSVGLGKETQYF. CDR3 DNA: TGTGCCAGCAGCGTTGGGCTGGGAAAGGAGACCCAGTACTTC.

This chain's CDR3 is CASSQLLTVGNEQFF. The CDR3 DNA sequence: TGTGCCAGCAGCCAGCTCCTGACAGTAGGGAATGAGCAGTTCTTC. The V call is TRBV3-1, the J call TRBJ2-1; a weak D match, TRBD1 (5 bases). Germline V lookup: CDR1 LGHDT, CDR2 YNNKEL (reference sequence). The V and J ends lost 3 bases and 7 bases respectively, with 16 bases between them. This CDR3 is 15 amino acids long.

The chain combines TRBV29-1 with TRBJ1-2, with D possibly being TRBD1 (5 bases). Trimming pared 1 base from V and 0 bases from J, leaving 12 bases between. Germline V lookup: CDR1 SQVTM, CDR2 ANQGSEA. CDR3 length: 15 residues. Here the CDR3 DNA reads TGCAGCGTTGAAGCAGGGCAGACTGCTAACTATGGCTACACCTTC. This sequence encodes CSVEAGQTANYGYTF.

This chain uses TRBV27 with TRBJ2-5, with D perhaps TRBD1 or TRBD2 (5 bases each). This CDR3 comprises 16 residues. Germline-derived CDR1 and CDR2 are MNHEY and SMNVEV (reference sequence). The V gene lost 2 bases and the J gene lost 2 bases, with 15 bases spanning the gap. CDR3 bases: TGTGCCAGCAGTTTACTCGGGACGGCCAAACAAGAGACCCAGTACTTC. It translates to CASSLLGTAKQETQYF.

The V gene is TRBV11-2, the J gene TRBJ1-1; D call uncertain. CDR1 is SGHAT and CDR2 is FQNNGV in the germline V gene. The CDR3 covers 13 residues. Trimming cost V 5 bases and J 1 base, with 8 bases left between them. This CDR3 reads CASSTQQNTEAFF. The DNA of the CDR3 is TGTGCCAGCAGCACACAGCAGAACACTGAAGCTTTCTTT.

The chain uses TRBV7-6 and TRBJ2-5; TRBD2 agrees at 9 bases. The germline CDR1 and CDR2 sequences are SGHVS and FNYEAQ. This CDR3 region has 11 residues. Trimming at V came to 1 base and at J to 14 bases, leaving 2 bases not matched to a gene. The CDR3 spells CASSLGGLAYF. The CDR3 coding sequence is TGTGCCAGCAGCTTAGGGGGACTAGCTTACTTC.

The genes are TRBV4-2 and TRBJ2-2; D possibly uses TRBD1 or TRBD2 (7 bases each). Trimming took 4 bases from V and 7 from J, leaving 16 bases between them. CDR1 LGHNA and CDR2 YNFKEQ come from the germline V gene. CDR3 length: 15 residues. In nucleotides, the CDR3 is TGTGCCAGCAGCCCGAGACAGGGACTAATCGGGGAGCTGTTTTTT. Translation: CASSPRQGLIGELFF.

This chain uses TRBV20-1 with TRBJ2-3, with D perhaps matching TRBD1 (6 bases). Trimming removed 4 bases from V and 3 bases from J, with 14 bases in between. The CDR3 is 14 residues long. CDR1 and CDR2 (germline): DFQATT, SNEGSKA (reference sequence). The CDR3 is CSAKRAGTTDTQYF. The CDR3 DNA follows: TGCAGTGCTAAGAGGGCCGGGACAACAGATACGCAGTATTTT.

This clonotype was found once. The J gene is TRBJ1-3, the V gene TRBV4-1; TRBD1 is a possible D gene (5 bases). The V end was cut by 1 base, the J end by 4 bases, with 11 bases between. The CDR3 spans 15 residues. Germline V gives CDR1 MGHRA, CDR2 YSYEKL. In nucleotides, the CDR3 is TGCGCCAGCAGCCAAGCGGGGGGTAGGGGAAACACCATATATTTT. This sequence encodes CASSQAGGRGNTIYF.

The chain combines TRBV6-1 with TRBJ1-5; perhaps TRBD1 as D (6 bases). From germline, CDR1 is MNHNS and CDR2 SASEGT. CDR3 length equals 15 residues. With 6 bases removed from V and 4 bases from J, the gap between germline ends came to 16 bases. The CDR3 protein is CASSHGTIVNQPQHF. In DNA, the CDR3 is TGTGCCAGCAGCCACGGGACAATCGTTAATCAGCCCCAGCATTTT.

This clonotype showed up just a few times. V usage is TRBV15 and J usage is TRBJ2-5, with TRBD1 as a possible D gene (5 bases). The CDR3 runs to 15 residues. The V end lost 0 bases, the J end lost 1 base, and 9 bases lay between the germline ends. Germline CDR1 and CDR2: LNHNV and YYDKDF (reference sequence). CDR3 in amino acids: CATSRDRVSQETQYF. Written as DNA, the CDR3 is TGTGCCACCAGCAGAGACAGGGTGAGCCAAGAGACCCAGTACTTC.

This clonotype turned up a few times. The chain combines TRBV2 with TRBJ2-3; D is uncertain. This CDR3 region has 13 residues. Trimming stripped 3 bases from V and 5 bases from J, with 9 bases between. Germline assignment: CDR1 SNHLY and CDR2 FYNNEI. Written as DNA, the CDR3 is TGTGCCAGCAGTGAGGTCCGCCTAGATACGCAGTATTTT. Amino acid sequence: CASSEVRLDTQYF.

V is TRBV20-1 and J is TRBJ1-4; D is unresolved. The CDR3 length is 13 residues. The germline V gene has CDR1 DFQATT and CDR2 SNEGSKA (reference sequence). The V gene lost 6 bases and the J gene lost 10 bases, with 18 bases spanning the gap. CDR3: CSAPNRRIRKLFF. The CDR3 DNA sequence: TGCAGTGCCCCCAATAGGCGCATCCGAAAACTGTTTTTT.

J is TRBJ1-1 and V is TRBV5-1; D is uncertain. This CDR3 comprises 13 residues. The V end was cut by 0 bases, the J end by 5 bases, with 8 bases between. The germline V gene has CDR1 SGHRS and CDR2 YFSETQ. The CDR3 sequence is CASSLALWTEAFF. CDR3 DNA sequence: TGCGCCAGCAGCTTGGCCCTGTGGACTGAAGCTTTCTTT.

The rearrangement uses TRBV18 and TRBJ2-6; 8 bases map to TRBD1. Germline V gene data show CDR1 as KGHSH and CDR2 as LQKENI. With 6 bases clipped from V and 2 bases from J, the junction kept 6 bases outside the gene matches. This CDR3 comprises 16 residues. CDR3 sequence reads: CASSGQGAAGANVLTF. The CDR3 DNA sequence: TGTGCCAGCTCGGGTCAGGGGGCCGCTGGGGCCAACGTCCTGACTTTC.

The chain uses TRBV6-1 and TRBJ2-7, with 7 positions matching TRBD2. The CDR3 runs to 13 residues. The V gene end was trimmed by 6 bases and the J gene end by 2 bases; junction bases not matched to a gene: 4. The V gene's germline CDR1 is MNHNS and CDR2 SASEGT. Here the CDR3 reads CASSGLGPYEQYF. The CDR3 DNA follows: TGTGCCAGCAGCGGACTAGGCCCCTACGAGCAGTACTTC.

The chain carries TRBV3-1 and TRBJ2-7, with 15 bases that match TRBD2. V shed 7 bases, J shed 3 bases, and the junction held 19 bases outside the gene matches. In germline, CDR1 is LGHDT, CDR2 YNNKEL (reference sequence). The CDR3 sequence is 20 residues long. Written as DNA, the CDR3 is TGTGCCAGCACCGCCGGGACTAGCGGGGGGACACCTTTAAAACGCTACGAGCAGTACTTC. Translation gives CASTAGTSGGTPLKRYEQYF.

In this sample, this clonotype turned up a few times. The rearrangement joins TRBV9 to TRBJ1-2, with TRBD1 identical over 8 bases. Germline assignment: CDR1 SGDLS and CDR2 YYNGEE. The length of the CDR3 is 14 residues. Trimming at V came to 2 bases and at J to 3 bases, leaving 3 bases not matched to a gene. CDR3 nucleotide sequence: TGTGCCAGCAGCGTTCAGGACAGGGACTATGGCTACACCTTC. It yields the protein CASSVQDRDYGYTF.

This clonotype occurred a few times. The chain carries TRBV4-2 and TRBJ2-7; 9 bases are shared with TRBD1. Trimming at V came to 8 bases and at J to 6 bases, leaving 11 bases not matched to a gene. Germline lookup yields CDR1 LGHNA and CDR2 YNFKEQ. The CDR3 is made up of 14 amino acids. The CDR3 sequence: CASAAPGTGIEQYF. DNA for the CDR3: TGTGCCAGCGCAGCCCCCGGGACAGGGATCGAGCAGTACTTC.

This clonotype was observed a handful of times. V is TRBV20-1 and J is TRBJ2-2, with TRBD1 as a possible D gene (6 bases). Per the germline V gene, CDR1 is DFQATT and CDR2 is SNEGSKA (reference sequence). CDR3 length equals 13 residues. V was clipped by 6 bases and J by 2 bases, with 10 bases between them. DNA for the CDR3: TGCAGTGCCAGACAGGTTAACACCGGGGAGCTGTTTTTT. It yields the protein CSARQVNTGELFF.

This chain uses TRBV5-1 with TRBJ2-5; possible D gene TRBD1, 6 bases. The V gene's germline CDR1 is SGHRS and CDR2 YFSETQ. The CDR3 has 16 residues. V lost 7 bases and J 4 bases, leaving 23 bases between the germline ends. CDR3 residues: CASSRGAGTSRETQYF. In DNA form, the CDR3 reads TGCGCCAGCTCCCGAGGAGCAGGGACATCAAGAGAGACCCAGTACTTC.

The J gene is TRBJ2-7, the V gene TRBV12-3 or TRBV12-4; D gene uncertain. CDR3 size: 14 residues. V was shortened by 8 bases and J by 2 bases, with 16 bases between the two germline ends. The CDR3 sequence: CASGFSAATYEQYF. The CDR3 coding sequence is TGTGCCAGCGGGTTTTCGGCAGCCACCTACGAGCAGTACTTC.

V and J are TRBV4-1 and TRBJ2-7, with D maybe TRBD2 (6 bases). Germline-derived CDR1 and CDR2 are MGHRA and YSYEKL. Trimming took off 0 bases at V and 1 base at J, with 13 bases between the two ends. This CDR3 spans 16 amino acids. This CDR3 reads CASSQDRASGSYEQYF. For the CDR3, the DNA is TGCGCCAGCAGCCAAGATCGGGCAAGCGGGTCCTACGAGCAGTACTTC.

The CDR3 DNA sequence: TGCGCCAGCAGCTTCGGTCAGTTGGACACTGAAGCTTTCTTT. It codes for CASSFGQLDTEAFF. The chain combines TRBV5-1 with TRBJ1-1, with no clear D. The germline V gene has CDR1 SGHRS and CDR2 YFSETQ. The V and J ends lost 2 bases and 3 bases respectively, with 11 bases between them. This CDR3 has 14 amino acids.